This T cell receptor beta chain stems from a study of blood T cell repertoires in COVID-19. About the study: PBMCs, B-cell-depleted T cells, or T cells provided the cDNA or gDNA that made up the material.

The protocol was immunoSEQ multiplex PCR, while the TCRdb copy is restricted to in-frame clones and leaves out a portion. The sample has approximately 90,000 clones; 79% are singletons. V lost 2 bases, J lost 7 bases, and 5 bases stayed unmatched. The CDR3 extends over 14 amino acids. Germline V gene lookup returns CDR1 MDHEN and CDR2 SYDVKM. The clonotype originates from a human donor in a cohort sampled during active COVID-19. The sequenced sample was peripheral blood. V and J are TRBV28 and TRBJ2-7; 10 bases align to TRBD1. CDR3: CASSLGTGVREQYF. CDR3 coding DNA: TGTGCCAGCAGTTTAGGGACAGGGGTACGGGAGCAGTACTTC.